One and the same sample provided the 6 T cell receptor beta chains below, sequenced in a study of blood T cell repertoires in COVID-19. Generated by immunoSEQ multiplex PCR, the TCRdb table keeps only in-frame clones and is missing some. Of approximately 170,000 clones detected, around nine tenths appear once; the ten largest clones hold 0.95% to 1.3%. The sequenced sample was peripheral blood. These receptors came from a man aged 25 to 45 with acute or convalescent COVID-19.

Written as DNA, the CDR3 is TGTGCCAGCTCACGGACAGGGTCCACTGAAGCTTTCTTT. Residues: CASSRTGSTEAFF. The chain joins TRBV18 to TRBJ1-1, with 8 bases matching TRBD1. The CDR3 covers 13 residues. The germline CDR1 and CDR2 sequences are KGHSH and LQKENI. V shed 4 bases and J 4 bases; nucleotides not matched to a gene: 2. Based on the CDR3 plus reference TRBV18 and TRBJ1-1, the full variable domain is NAGVMQNPRHLVRRRGQEARLRCSPMKGHSHVYWYRQLPEEGLKFMVYLQKENIIDESGMPKERFSAEFPKEGPSILRIQQVVRGDSAAYFCASSRTGSTEAFFGQGTRLTVV.

This clone was counted between two and nine times. V gene TRBV11-2 combines with J gene TRBJ2-2, with 14 nucleotides matching TRBD2. Per germline, CDR1 SGHAT and CDR2 FQNNGV. Trimming cost V 5 bases and J 7 bases; bases outside gene matches: 3. This CDR3 contains 15 residues. The DNA of the CDR3 is TGTGCCAGCAGCCCGACTAGCGGGGGGGTCGGGGAGCTGTTTTTT. It is translated as CASSPTSGGVGELFF.

The rearrangement uses TRBV7-8 and TRBJ1-6; D might be TRBD1 (6 bases). Trimming cost V 5 bases and J 5 bases, with 19 bases left between them. The germline V gene has CDR1 SGHVS and CDR2 FQNEAQ. This CDR3 is built from 17 residues. CDR3 loop: CASSPRGGGGDNSPLHF. The CDR3 DNA reads as TGTGCCAGCAGCCCCAGGGGTGGGGGTGGCGATAATTCACCCCTCCACTTT.

The rearrangement links TRBV6-5 to TRBJ2-1; 14 nucleotides match TRBD2. This CDR3 comprises 14 residues. Germline lookup yields CDR1 MNHEY and CDR2 SVGAGI. V trimming: 7 bases; J trimming: 7 bases; junction bases outside the gene matches: 3. CDR3 in DNA: TGTGCCAGCACGGGGACTAGCGGGAGTAATGAGCAGTTCTTC. It yields the protein CASTGTSGSNEQFF.

CDR3 DNA sequence: TGCGCCAGCAGCTTGTCCGGGACTACGGACACTGAAGCTTTCTTT. It yields the protein CASSLSGTTDTEAFF. This chain connects TRBV5-1 to TRBJ1-1; D is perhaps TRBD1 (5 bases). In germline, CDR1 is SGHRS, CDR2 YFSETQ. Trimming cost V 1 base and J 3 bases, with 13 bases left between them. The CDR3 runs 15 residues.

The gene calls are TRBV5-1 and TRBJ1-5; 7 bases agree with TRBD1. Germline CDR1 reads SGHRS; CDR2 reads YFSETQ. J was trimmed by 0 bases and V by 4 bases; bases with no gene match: 4. The CDR3 length is 15 residues. As DNA, the CDR3 is TGCGCCAGCAGCGAAGGGACAGTTAGCAATCAGCCCCAGCATTTT. Protein: CASSEGTVSNQPQHF.